This TCR beta chain was identified in a study of low-dose radiotherapy and immunotherapy resistance in tumors. Study-wide background: Aspirin was administered orally at 300 mg daily for four cycles, commencing on cycle 1 day 1.

Time point noted: after trial treatment. Treatment of the sample: LDRT plus nivolumab, ipilimumab, low-dose cyclophosphamide and aspirin (RACIN trial). The germline V and J ends were trimmed by 6 bases and 7 bases, with 11 bases remaining between them. Germline-derived CDR1 and CDR2 are SEHNR and FQNEAQ (reference sequence). This CDR3 has 12 residues. This clonotype was observed at least ten times. Alpha and beta chains were covered, as first-strand cDNA relied on TRAV- and TRBV-specific primers. The PCR that amplified TCRs ran for roughly 20 cycles, relying on a constant-region primer and a V-primer adapter. Researchers amplified the isolated mRNA using in vitro transcription. TCRdb re-analysed the reads in MiXCR, keeping a single row per CDR3 protein. The repertoire holds 95,000 to 100,000 distinct CDR3 sequences, 20% seen once, with approximately 4% in the top ten.

This sample comprised PBMCs, obtained after low-dose radiotherapy plus immunotherapy. This sequence originates from a male donor with prostate cancer. V usage is TRBV7-9 and J usage is TRBJ2-3; perhaps TRBD2 as D (6 bases). The CDR3 nucleotides read TGTGCCAGCAGAACTACTAGCCATACGCAGTATTTT. This codes for CASRTTSHTQYF.